The rows below give T cell receptor beta chains drawn from one sample of a study of T cells in Graves' hyperthyroidism and ophthalmopathy. TCRdb re-called the multiplex PCR reads with MiXCR, one entry per CDR3 protein. The sample lists hundreds of thousands of distinct CDR3 sequences; about 17% were seen once. Sample: blood. The source is a woman in her 50s with Graves' hyperthyroidism that later progressed to Graves' ophthalmopathy. Each CDR3 is given with its conserved first and last residue. D genes are given only for firm matches. Clone size is given for some rows only: seen once, a few or many times, or a class if the clone is expanded.

J gene | D gene | V gene | clone size | CDR3 DNA | CDR3 protein
TRBJ1-5 | . | TRBV12-3/TRBV12-4 | many | TGTGCCAGCAGTAGGACAACCAATCAGCCCCAGCATTTT | CASSRTTNQPQHF
TRBJ1-2 | . | TRBV27 | many | TGTGCCAGCAGTTTAGGGGGGAATTATGGCTACACCTTC | CASSLGGNYGYTF
TRBJ1-5 | . | TRBV12-3/TRBV12-4 | many | TGTGCCAGCAGACGAGACAGCAACAATCAGCCCCAGCATTTT | CASRRDSNNQPQHF
TRBJ2-2 | . | TRBV9 | few | TGTGCCAGCAGCGTATGGGCCAGGGGGGGGACCGGGGAGCTGTTTTTT | CASSVWARGGTGELFF
TRBJ1-5 | . | TRBV19 | few | TGTGCCAGTAGTAACAGAGAGCTCAATCAGCCCCAGCATTTT | CASSNRELNQPQHF
TRBJ1-5 | . | TRBV11-2 | . | TGTGCCGGCAGCTTAGGGACTGGGTATGGGAGCAATCAGCCCCAGCATTTT | CAGSLGTGYGSNQPQHF
TRBJ1-5 | . | TRBV12-3/TRBV12-4 | many | TGTGCCAGCTCATATAGCAATCAGCCCCAGCATTTT | CASSYSNQPQHF
TRBJ2-5 | . | TRBV11-3 | many | TGTGCCAGCAGCTTAGGAAGTGTGGGTAGAGAGACCCAGTACTTC | CASSLGSVGRETQYF
TRBJ1-2 | . | TRBV20-1 | many | TGCAGTGCCACAGACAGGATCTATGGCTACACCTTC | CSATDRIYGYTF
TRBJ2-1 | . | TRBV11-2 | many | TGTGCCAGCAGCTTAGTCCGGGGAAGGGGTGGCGAGCAGTTCTTC | CASSLVRGRGGEQFF
TRBJ1-1 | TRBD1 | TRBV19 | many | TGTGCCAGTAGAGGGACAGGCGTTGCGGCGAACACTGAAGCTTTCTTT | CASRGTGVAANTEAFF
TRBJ2-5 | TRBD2 | TRBV3-1 | few | TGTGCCAGCAGCCAAGATTGGGGGGGGGAGACCCAGTACTTC | CASSQDWGGETQYF
TRBJ1-1 | . | TRBV6-5 | . | TGTGCCAGCAGTTACGAAGTAAGCACTGAAGCTTTCTTT | CASSYEVSTEAFF
TRBJ2-2 | . | TRBV5-1 | . | TGCGCCAGCAGCTTGGGACAGAGAACGAACACCGGGGAGCTGTTTTTT | CASSLGQRTNTGELFF
TRBJ1-4 | . | TRBV15 | many | TGTGCCACCAGCAGAGAGGAAACAGCCCTAAATGAAAAACTGTTTTTT | CATSREETALNEKLFF
TRBJ2-7 | TRBD1 | TRBV5-1 | many | TGCGCCAGCAGCTTGGCCCAGGGGGCTTTCTACGAGCAGTACTTC | CASSLAQGAFYEQYF
TRBJ1-5 | . | TRBV20-1 | . | TGCAGTGCTGAGGGGGGATCTCAGCCCCAGCATTTT | CSAEGGSQPQHF
TRBJ2-1 | . | TRBV6-4 | few | TGTGCCAGCAGTTCTACAGGGCTCCGCTCCTACAATGAGCAGTTCTTC | CASSSTGLRSYNEQFF
TRBJ1-4 | . | TRBV4-1 | few | TGCGCCAGCAGCCAGGCCCACAGGGCTGGGGAAAAACTGTTTTTT | CASSQAHRAGEKLFF
TRBJ2-3 | . | TRBV27 | . | TGTGCCAGCAAAGGGATAAGCACAGATACGCAGTATTTT | CASKGISTDTQYF
TRBJ1-1 | . | TRBV18 | many | TGTGCCAGCTCACCCTGGGGGAAACCTGAAGCTTTCTTT | CASSPWGKPEAFF
TRBJ2-5 | . | TRBV6-5 | many | TGTGCCAGCAGTTACTCGAGACTAGGTGGAACCCAGTACTTC | CASSYSRLGGTQYF
TRBJ1-5 | TRBD1 | TRBV9 | many | TGTGCCAGCAGCGTTGGGACAGGCCCCAATCAGCCCCAGCATTTT | CASSVGTGPNQPQHF
TRBJ1-1 | . | TRBV15 | few | TGTGCCACCAGGAGTCCGTCGGACATGAACACTGAAGCTTTCTTT | CATRSPSDMNTEAFF
TRBJ1-1 | . | TRBV12-3/TRBV12-4 | many | TGTGCCAGCAGTTTCGGACCGTCGAACACTGAAGCTTTCTTT | CASSFGPSNTEAFF
TRBJ2-4 | . | TRBV5-4 | . | TGTGCCAGCAGCTTGTATGACAAAAACATTCAGTACTTC | CASSLYDKNIQYF
TRBJ2-7 | . | TRBV10-3 | many | TGTGCCATCAGTGGACAAGGTAGTATGGGGTACGGGGAGCAGTACTTC | CAISGQGSMGYGEQYF
TRBJ2-7 | . | TRBV12-3/TRBV12-4 | many | TGTGCCAGCAGACCGGCAGGCTCCTACGAGCAGTACTTC | CASRPAGSYEQYF
TRBJ2-7 | . | TRBV7-9 | many | TGTGCCAGCAGCTTAGCAGGGCCCTACGAGCAGTACTTC | CASSLAGPYEQYF
TRBJ1-5 | . | TRBV19 | few | TGTGCCAGTAGTATCTGGGACCGGAATCAGCCCCAGCATTTT | CASSIWDRNQPQHF
TRBJ1-6 | TRBD1 | TRBV20-1 | . | TGCAGTGCCCAGGGACAGGGGGATTCACCCCTCCACTTT | CSAQGQGDSPLHF
TRBJ1-6 | . | TRBV5-1 | . | TGCGCCAGCAGCTTGGGATCCGGGGGCGGGCGATCACCCCTCCACTTT | CASSLGSGGGRSPLHF
TRBJ1-2 | . | TRBV3-1 | few | TGTGCCAGCAGCCAATGGGGACTAGGAGAAAACTATGGCTACACCTTC | CASSQWGLGENYGYTF
TRBJ1-5 | TRBD1 | TRBV4-1 | . | TGCGCCAGCAGCCCTCTCACAGGGGTAGAGCCCCAGCATTTT | CASSPLTGVEPQHF
TRBJ1-1 | TRBD1 | TRBV10-3 | many | TGTGCCATCAGTACCCCGACAGGGGCGAACACTGAAGCTTTCTTT | CAISTPTGANTEAFF
TRBJ1-3 | . | TRBV20-1 | . | TGCAGTGCTAGGGGGCAGGGAGTAAACACCATATATTTT | CSARGQGVNTIYF
TRBJ2-1 | . | TRBV7-6 | . | TGTGCCAGCAGCTCCCCCTCCCGCGGTAATGAGCAGTTCTTC | CASSSPSRGNEQFF
TRBJ2-7 | TRBD1 | TRBV4-2 | . | TGTGCCAGCAGCCAAGAACGGGGGACAGGGCTCGAGCAGTACTTC | CASSQERGTGLEQYF
TRBJ2-1 | . | TRBV27 | . | TGTGCCAGCAACCGGGGAGGAACCTACAATGAGCAGTTCTTC | CASNRGGTYNEQFF
TRBJ1-2 | . | TRBV5-1 | many | TGCGCCAGCAGCTCCAGGGACTATGGCTACACCTTC | CASSSRDYGYTF
TRBJ1-2 | . | TRBV5-6 | . | TGTGCCAGCAGGGTTGGAGGTGAAACCTATGGCTACACCTTC | CASRVGGETYGYTF
TRBJ1-6 | . | TRBV12-3/TRBV12-4 | many | TGTGCCAGCAGTTTACAGGGATTGGATTCACCCCTCCACTTT | CASSLQGLDSPLHF
TRBJ2-3 | TRBD2 | TRBV5-1 | many | TGCGCCAGCAGCTTGTCCCTAGCGGGGGGGCGTGGCACAGATACGCAGTATTTT | CASSLSLAGGRGTDTQYF
TRBJ1-4 | TRBD1 | TRBV30 | few | TGTGCCTGGAGTCGTGACAGGGGTGGAGAAAAACTGTTTTTT | CAWSRDRGGEKLFF
TRBJ1-5 | TRBD1 | TRBV20-1 | . | TGCAGTGCTAGAGTAGACAGGGCAAAGCCCCAGCATTTT | CSARVDRAKPQHF
TRBJ2-1 | . | TRBV6-2/TRBV6-3 | few | TGTGCCACCTTCTACAATGAGCAGTTCTTC | CATFYNEQFF
TRBJ1-6 | . | TRBV6-1 | . | TGTGCCAGCAGTGAAAGGCCAGGTACTTGGCATTCACCCCTCCACTTT | CASSERPGTWHSPLHF
TRBJ1-2 | . | TRBV4-1 | . | TGCGCCAGCACCCCACCGGAGGGGAGTACCTATGGCTACACCTTC | CASTPPEGSTYGYTF
TRBJ2-3 | . | TRBV7-3 | many | TGTGCCAGCAGCGGCGCGCGTGAATTAGATACGCAGTATTTT | CASSGARELDTQYF
TRBJ2-1 | . | TRBV6-2/TRBV6-3 | . | TGTGCCAGCAGTTACACGGACACCTTGCATGAGCAGTTCTTC | CASSYTDTLHEQFF